This T cell receptor (beta chain) was captured in a study of technical replicates of blood from a few donors. The germline V gene has CDR1 SGHKS and CDR2 YYEKEE (reference sequence). The CDR3 runs to 15 residues. The V gene end was trimmed by 2 bases and the J gene end by 3 bases; junction bases not matched to a gene: 7. Repertoires were generated with immunoSEQ multiplex PCR, while TCRdb's copy carries only in-frame clones and drops some. Of around 100,000 clones listed, just under 95% are singletons. Sequencing was performed on T cells isolated from PBMCs. The clonotype comes from a human donor in good health. V and J are TRBV5-5 and TRBJ1-1, with 7 positions matching TRBD1. Here the CDR3 DNA reads TGTGCCAGCAGCTTCCGTCCAGGGGGACACACTGAAGCTTTCTTT. Translated, it gives CASSFRPGGHTEAFF.